The T cell receptor (beta chain) described here comes from a study of CD8+ T cells in alopecia areata. To note about this clone: Its cognate antigen is unknown.

In each case, RNA was isolated and then reverse transcribed into cDNA as the sequencing template. The repertoire was sequenced with immunoSEQ multiplex PCR; TCRdb's copy has only in-frame clones and lacks some. Altogether some 130,000 clones are present, 49% being singletons, with the ten largest covering over 15%. General study findings and limits: The study also sequences resident alphabeta T cells of normal skin in scalp samples. The study found TCR sharing across patients less clear than in mice, possibly for HLA reasons.

Trimming stripped 6 bases from V and 2 bases from J, with 12 bases between. This CDR3 spans 13 amino acids. Germline V gene sequence: CDR1 SQVTM, CDR2 ANQGSEA. The origin of this receptor is a human donor with alopecia areata. Here the sequenced sample was CD8+ T cells sorted from blood, taken at week 0. The V gene is TRBV29-1, the J gene TRBJ2-3; D is undetermined. CDR3 in DNA: TGCAGCGTCCTAGACCGAAACACAGATACGCAGTATTTT. Translating it yields CSVLDRNTDTQYF.